This T cell receptor (beta chain) is drawn from a study of T-cell memory formation after mild COVID-19. The CDR3 totals 13 residues. CDR1 and CDR2 (germline): MNHEY, SVGEGT. V was shortened by 2 bases and J by 1 base, with 6 bases between the two germline ends. Regarding this clonotype: The antigen is not known.

Barcoded TCR alpha and TCR beta cDNA libraries with UMIs came from 5'RACE using constant-segment primers. Each CDR3 protein is one row after TCRdb ran MiXCR on the 5' RACE reads. The sample lists some 48,000 distinct CDR3 sequences, roughly a quarter occurring once. Study-level results: Detection of some responders pre-infection suggested pre-existing cross-reactive memory T cells participated.

This sequence originates from a man between 18 and 35 years old who had mild COVID-19 (a few samples of this study predate the infection). Cell type and time point are not known. Sequences were obtained from PBMCs or a T cell subset sorted from them (not recorded which). This chain joins TRBV6-2 or TRBV6-3 and TRBJ2-7; D remains ambiguous. CDR3 coding DNA: TGTGCCAGCAGTTACCAGGTATCCTACGAGCAGTACTTC. This sequence encodes CASSYQVSYEQYF.